Below are 16 T cell receptor beta chains sequenced from a single sample in a study of blood T cell repertoires in COVID-19. Repertoires were generated with immunoSEQ multiplex PCR, while TCRdb's copy carries only in-frame clones and drops some. The profile shows under 65,000 clones, about 93% of them singletons. The specimen sequenced was peripheral blood. The source of these receptors is a woman of 80 years or more with active COVID-19.

The chain employs TRBV2 and TRBJ2-1; D is ambiguous. The CDR3 length is 10 residues. The V and J ends lost 3 bases and 9 bases respectively, with 3 bases between them. Germline assignment: CDR1 SNHLY and CDR2 FYNNEI. The chain's CDR3 is CASSEAEQFF. CDR3 nucleotides: TGTGCCAGCAGTGAGGCTGAGCAGTTCTTC.

This sequence joins TRBV7-8 and TRBJ2-7; possible D gene TRBD1, 5 bases. V gave up 1 base and J gave up 4 bases, with 14 bases separating them. The V gene's germline CDR1 is SGHVS and CDR2 FQNEAQ. The CDR3 length is 15 residues. Here the CDR3 reads CASSLGQTKVYEQYF. For the CDR3, the DNA is TGTGCCAGCAGCTTAGGACAGACAAAAGTTTACGAGCAGTACTTC. Full variable domain (outside the CDR3, taken from reference TRBV7-8 and TRBJ2-7): GAGVSQSPRYKVAKRGQDVALRCDPISGHVSLFWYQQALGQGPEFLTYFQNEAQLDKSGLPSDRFFAERPEGSVSTLKIQRTQQEDSAVYLCASSLGQTKVYEQYFGPGTRLTVT.

This chain connects TRBV19 to TRBJ2-7, with TRBD2 identical over 12 bases. The germline gives CDR1 LNHDA, CDR2 SQIVND (reference sequence). With 3 bases clipped from V and 7 bases from J, the junction kept 7 bases outside the gene matches. The CDR3 runs to 15 residues. CDR3 sequence: CASSISRLAGEEQYF. CDR3 coding DNA: TGTGCCAGTAGTATCTCTCGACTAGCGGGAGAAGAGCAGTACTTC.

This chain joins TRBV5-1 and TRBJ2-7; D uncertain. With 4 bases removed from V and 0 bases from J, the gap between germline ends came to 11 bases. The CDR3 covers 14 residues. Germline CDR1 reads SGHRS; CDR2 reads YFSETQ. CDR3 nucleotides: TGCGCCAGCAGCATGGTAGATGGCTCCTACGAGCAGTACTTC. This codes for CASSMVDGSYEQYF.

The V and J genes are TRBV5-1 and TRBJ2-2, with unresolved D. The germline V and J ends were trimmed by 0 bases and 0 bases, with 12 bases remaining between them. Germline V gives CDR1 SGHRS, CDR2 YFSETQ. The CDR3 is made up of 17 amino acids. The CDR3 nucleotides are TGCGCCAGCAGCTTGGCCCCCGAGTTTACGAACACCGGGGAGCTGTTTTTT. This encodes CASSLAPEFTNTGELFF.

The rearrangement joins TRBV30 to TRBJ2-3, with D possibly being TRBD1 (7 bases). V was pared by 2 bases and J by 5 bases, with 17 bases between. The germline gives CDR1 GTSNPN, CDR2 SVGIG (reference sequence). CDR3 length: 15 residues. The CDR3 sequence: CAWSKEGAQVDTQYF. The DNA for the CDR3 is TGTGCCTGGAGTAAGGAGGGGGCGCAGGTAGATACGCAGTATTTT.

The chain combines TRBV5-8 with TRBJ1-1, with 7 bases lining up with TRBD1. The germline CDR1 and CDR2 sequences are SGHTS and YDEGEE. With 4 bases clipped from V and 11 bases from J, the junction kept 8 bases outside the gene matches. CDR3 length equals 12 residues. The CDR3 bases are TGTGCCAGCAGCCCCTGGACAGGCGATGCTTTCTTT. This encodes CASSPWTGDAFF.

The V call is TRBV7-8, the J call TRBJ2-5, with 9 positions matching TRBD2. This CDR3 comprises 16 residues. Germline V gene lookup returns CDR1 SGHVS and CDR2 FQNEAQ. The J segment lost 4 bases and the V segment lost 4 bases, leaving 10 bases of the junction unmatched. The CDR3 DNA reads as TGTGCCAGCAGCTCGGGAGTTCGGCGGGAGGGAGAGACCCAGTACTTC. This codes for CASSSGVRREGETQYF.

V gene TRBV28 combines with J gene TRBJ1-4; possible D gene TRBD1, 5 bases. CDR1 is MDHEN, CDR2 SYDVKM, per germline. Trimming left V 6 bases short and J 5 bases short, with 16 bases between. This CDR3 comprises 15 residues. CDR3 amino acids: CASSRPLGGNEKLFF. CDR3 DNA sequence: TGTGCCAGCAGCCGGCCCCTGGGGGGGAATGAAAAACTGTTTTTT.

The chain uses TRBV19 and TRBJ2-3; tentative D call: TRBD1 (6 bases). Germline values: CDR1 LNHDA, CDR2 SQIVND (reference sequence). The ends were cut back, 8 bases at V and 4 bases at J, with 16 bases in the middle. This CDR3 spans 14 amino acids. The CDR3 is CASAHRDVPDTQYF. The CDR3 nucleotides are TGTGCCAGTGCACACAGGGACGTTCCAGATACGCAGTATTTT.

The gene calls are TRBV15 and TRBJ2-3; 8 positions agree with TRBD2. The CDR3 loop spans 16 amino acids. V was clipped by 1 base and J by 4 bases; unmatched bases: 7. Per the germline V gene, CDR1 is LNHNV and CDR2 is YYDKDF (reference sequence). The chain's CDR3 is CATSRGFAGGSDTQYF. The CDR3 DNA sequence: TGTGCCACCAGCAGAGGGTTCGCGGGAGGATCAGATACGCAGTATTTT.

The CDR3 spells CASSRDRGNTEAFF. DNA for the CDR3: TGTGCCAGCAGCCGGGACAGGGGCAACACTGAAGCTTTCTTT. J is TRBJ1-1 and V is TRBV2, with 10 nucleotides matching TRBD1. J lost 2 bases, V lost 6 bases, and 3 bases had no gene match. The germline V gene has CDR1 SNHLY and CDR2 FYNNEI. This CDR3 comprises 14 residues.

The chain employs TRBV19 and TRBJ2-5, with TRBD2 as a possible D gene (6 bases). Germline V gene lookup returns CDR1 LNHDA and CDR2 SQIVND (reference sequence). The CDR3 covers 14 residues. V lost 4 bases, J lost 2 bases, and 11 bases lay in between. CDR3 nucleotide sequence: TGTGCCAGTAGTACAGGACTAAATCAAGAGACCCAGTACTTC. It yields the protein CASSTGLNQETQYF.

CDR3 nucleotide sequence: TGTGCCAGCCGGGGGGGTGGGACCGACAATGAGCAGTTCTTC. Residues: CASRGGGTDNEQFF. The chain is built from TRBV2 and TRBJ2-1; 8 nucleotides align to TRBD2. Trimming at V came to 8 bases and at J to 5 bases, leaving 8 bases not matched to a gene. CDR1 SNHLY and CDR2 FYNNEI come from the germline V gene. The length of the CDR3 is 14 residues.

The V and J genes are TRBV6-2 or TRBV6-3 and TRBJ2-2; perhaps TRBD2 as D (6 bases). Germline CDR1 MNHEY, CDR2 SVGEGT. With 6 bases removed from V and 6 bases from J, the gap between germline ends came to 17 bases. The length of the CDR3 is 15 residues. The CDR3 DNA reads TGTGCCAGCAGCGCGCAAGCCGGGGGAGCCGGGGAGCTGTTTTTT. This codes for CASSAQAGGAGELFF.

CDR3: CASSYRGRIGYTF. The DNA of the CDR3 is TGTGCCAGCAGTTACAGGGGGCGGATTGGCTACACCTTC. The rearrangement joins TRBV2 to TRBJ1-2; 9 bases map to TRBD1. Trimming took 5 bases from V and 7 from J; bases not matched to a gene: 5. The CDR3 covers 13 residues. Germline CDR1 is SNHLY and CDR2 is FYNNEI.